This TCR beta chain was identified during a study of blood T cell repertoires in COVID-19. Profiled with immunoSEQ multiplex PCR; TCRdb holds only in-frame clones, not every one. The table has tens of thousands of clones, around four fifths seen once. CDR3 length equals 14 residues. Germline V CDR1 and CDR2: SEHNR, FQNEAQ (reference sequence). The J segment lost 3 bases and the V segment lost 5 bases, leaving 7 bases of the junction unmatched. This receptor was identified in a man between 45 and 60 years old with active COVID-19. The V gene is TRBV7-9, the J gene TRBJ2-7; TRBD2 matches 7 bases. Material: peripheral blood. CDR3 amino acids: CASSQGPSGYEQYF. The CDR3 coding sequence is TGTGCCAGCAGCCAAGGGCCTAGCGGCTACGAGCAGTACTTC.